Detailed here is one T cell receptor beta chain. Its antigen remains unknown. The source of the sample is a study of beta chain features in type 1 diabetes. Study details: The samples had more than 95 million sorted cells examined in all.

Sorting of CD4+ naive, central memory, regulatory and stem cell-like memory cells was performed via CD45RO/CCR7/CD25/CD127/CD95/CD27. All of the isolated RNA was reverse transcribed, so expressed TCRB transcripts were sequenced. Libraries were prepared by immunoSEQ multiplex PCR; TCRdb keeps only in-frame clonotypes and omits some of them. The sample has 300,000 to 450,000 clones; roughly an eighth are singletons. Study results and limitations: The similarity of naive, central memory and Treg TCRB repertoires appeared greater among patients than among healthy donors. Type 1 diabetes patients showed a moderate but significant shortening of TCRB CDR3s in all four CD4+ subsets. Type 1 diabetes patients showed fewer insertions and more deletions at VDJ junctions.

Germline CDR1 is SGHTA and CDR2 is FQGTGA. Trimming left V 3 bases short and J 1 base short, with 14 bases between. CDR3 size: 16 residues. This clonotype was obtained from a woman between 18 and 29 years old with type 1 diabetes. The V call is TRBV7-3, the J call TRBJ2-3; a possible D gene is TRBD2 (6 bases). The specimen sequenced was naive CD4+ T cells from blood. The CDR3 DNA sequence: TGTGCCAGCAGCTTCACCAGCGGGTCTGGCACAGATACGCAGTATTTT. This sequence encodes CASSFTSGSGTDTQYF.